The next 13 T cell receptor beta chains were all read from a single sample in a study of blood T cell repertoires in COVID-19. Method: immunoSEQ multiplex PCR; TCRdb's copy keeps in-frame clones and lacks some. The data hold about 290,000 clones, with around four fifths observed a single time. Sequences were obtained from peripheral blood. The origin of the receptors is a woman aged 45-65 years with active or convalescent COVID-19.

The gene calls are TRBV27 and TRBJ1-5; 8 bases map to TRBD1. Germline trimming cut 6 bases from V and 7 bases from J; bases unmatched to any gene: 17. Germline assignment: CDR1 MNHEY and CDR2 SMNVEV (reference sequence). The CDR3 length is 17 residues. As DNA, the CDR3 is TGTGCCAGCAGGTCCCTGGGCAGGGGGCGCGCGGGCCAGCCCCAGCATTTT. As protein: CASRSLGRGRAGQPQHF.

The chain carries TRBV2 and TRBJ2-1, with 8 positions matching TRBD2. Germline V CDR1 and CDR2: SNHLY, FYNNEI. V was pared by 2 bases and J by 2 bases, with 2 bases of the junction left unmatched. CDR3 length: 15 residues. CDR3 DNA sequence: TGTGCCAGCAGTGAACTAGCGGGCGCCTACAATGAGCAGTTCTTC. Encoded protein: CASSELAGAYNEQFF. Looking up the rest from reference TRBV2 and TRBJ2-1 gives the full variable domain: EPEVTQTPSHQVTQMGQEVILRCVPISNHLYFYWYRQILGQKVEFLVSFYNNEISEKSEIFDDQFSVERPDGSNFTLKIRSTKLEDSAMYFCASSELAGAYNEQFFGPGTRLTVL.

This clone was counted between two and nine times. The chain carries TRBV20-1 and TRBJ2-7; D gene ambiguous. The germline CDR1 and CDR2 sequences are DFQATT and SNEGSKA (reference sequence). V lost 2 bases and J lost 0, with 2 bases in between. CDR3 length: 11 amino acids. As DNA, the CDR3 is TGCAGTGCTAGACTCTCCTACGAGCAGTACTTC. Amino acids: CSARLSYEQYF.

The genes are TRBV6-5 and TRBJ2-7, with 11 bases lining up with TRBD2. The CDR3 runs to 15 residues. The V segment lost 8 bases and the J segment 2 bases; nucleotides outside the gene matches: 8. Germline V gene lookup returns CDR1 MNHEY and CDR2 SVGAGI. CDR3 bases: TGTGCCAGCGGGGTACTAGCGGGAGAGACCTACGAGCAGTACTTC. Its protein is CASGVLAGETYEQYF.

The genes are TRBV5-1 and TRBJ1-1; D is perhaps TRBD1 (6 bases). The CDR3 has 12 amino acids. V lost 7 bases, J lost 10 bases, and 17 bases lay in between. Germline CDR1 reads SGHRS; CDR2 reads YFSETQ. This chain's CDR3 is CASYNLTGLAFF. Here the CDR3 DNA reads TGCGCCAGCTACAATTTGACAGGCCTAGCTTTCTTT.

This clone was recorded only once. The CDR3 sequence: CASSPRRSAGGVQETQYF. The CDR3 nucleotides are TGCGCCAGCAGCCCCCGGCGGTCGGCGGGAGGGGTTCAAGAGACCCAGTACTTC. The chain recombines TRBV5-1 with TRBJ2-5; 9 bases are shared with TRBD2. V lost 4 bases to trimming and J lost 2 bases; unmatched junction nucleotides: 15. This CDR3 is 18 amino acids long. CDR1 and CDR2 from the germline V gene are SGHRS and YFSETQ.

The V gene is TRBV4-2, the J gene TRBJ2-3, with 13 bases aligning to TRBD2. The CDR3 extends over 18 amino acids. Germline V gives CDR1 LGHNA, CDR2 YNFKEQ. Germline trimming cut 3 bases from V and 6 bases from J; bases unmatched to any gene: 12. The DNA of the CDR3 is TGTGCCAGCAGCCACAGTCCACTAGCGGGAGGGAGAGGGGATACGCAGTATTTT. It specifies CASSHSPLAGGRGDTQYF.

This clone was found once. The chain employs TRBV5-6 and TRBJ1-2; TRBD1 matches at 9 bases. Germline loops: CDR1 SGHDT, CDR2 YYEEEE. Trimming took 0 bases from V and 5 from J; bases not matched to a gene: 8. The CDR3 has 16 amino acids. The CDR3 region is CASSLVGQGDSYGYTF. For the CDR3, the DNA is TGTGCCAGCAGCTTGGTGGGACAGGGTGACAGTTATGGCTACACCTTC.

The chain recombines TRBV7-9 with TRBJ2-3; TRBD2 is a possible D gene (6 bases). Germline V lookup: CDR1 SEHNR, CDR2 FQNEAQ (reference sequence). With 5 bases removed from V and 1 base from J, the gap between germline ends came to 13 bases. This CDR3 is built from 15 residues. CDR3 residues: CASSPPEGRTDTQYF. The CDR3 DNA reads as TGTGCCAGCAGCCCGCCGGAGGGCCGCACAGATACGCAGTATTTT. Looking up the rest from reference TRBV7-9 and TRBJ2-3 gives the full variable domain: DTGVSQNPRHKITKRGQNVTFRCDPISEHNRLYWYRQTLGQGPEFLTYFQNEAQLEKSRLLSDRFSAERPKGSFSTLEIQRTEQGDSAMYLCASSPPEGRTDTQYFGPGTRLTVL.

The chain is built from TRBV7-9 and TRBJ2-7, with D possibly TRBD2 on 6 matching bases. Germline CDR1 SEHNR, CDR2 FQNEAQ (reference sequence). The germline V and J ends were trimmed by 2 bases and 3 bases, with 8 bases remaining between them. The CDR3 is made up of 13 amino acids. CDR3: CASSLIGGYEQYF. CDR3 coding DNA: TGTGCCAGCAGCTTAATCGGGGGCTACGAGCAGTACTTC.

Worth noting for this clone: The junction does not match germline at one end; this may be a read error. The rearrangement uses TRBV5-6 and TRBJ1-1, with D perhaps TRBD1 (6 bases). The germline V gene has CDR1 SGHDT and CDR2 YYEEEE. The CDR3 extends over 16 amino acids. The CDR3 sequence: CARSPWGQGGGTEAFF. The CDR3 region has the DNA TGTGCCCGCAGCCCCTGGGGGCAGGGAGGGGGGACTGAAGCTTTCTTT.

The chain carries TRBV6-5 and TRBJ2-7; the D is unclear. Trimming took off 6 bases at V and 0 bases at J, with 12 bases between the two ends. The CDR3 has 14 amino acids. The germline CDR1 and CDR2 sequences are MNHEY and SVGAGI. The CDR3 region is CASSAPPYSYEQYF. CDR3 coding DNA: TGTGCCAGCAGCGCCCCGCCCTACTCCTACGAGCAGTACTTC.

The chain combines TRBV9 with TRBJ2-2, with a possible D match to TRBD1 (6 bases). The CDR3 length is 16 residues. Per germline, CDR1 SGDLS and CDR2 YYNGEE. V was shortened by 0 bases and J by 2 bases, with 11 bases between the two germline ends. The CDR3 region is CASSVDPGANTGELFF. The CDR3 nucleotides are TGTGCCAGCAGCGTAGATCCAGGGGCAAACACCGGGGAGCTGTTTTTT.